The rows below give T cell receptor beta chains drawn from one sample of a study of shared clonotypes between healthy human individuals. TCRdb's copy holds only in-frame clones and misses some; the assay was immunoSEQ multiplex PCR. This sample has around 1.5 million clones, with 95% to 99% found just once. Sequencing was done on a sample of naive CD4+ T cells sorted from blood. These receptors all come from a young man in good health. Both conserved end residues are part of each CDR3. The order of the fields is clone size, D gene, J gene, V gene, CDR3 DNA, CDR3 protein. D genes are given only for firm matches. Some rows have no size entry. The others give once, few or many, or a class for an expanded clone.

-,-,TRBJ2-2,TRBV7-6,TGTGCCAGCAGCTTAGTTTTTGGGGGGGAGCTGTTTTTT,CASSLVFGGELFF
-,TRBD1,TRBJ1-1,TRBV5-5,TGTGCCAGCAGCTTGTATGTGACAGGGGCCATTATGAACACTGAAGCTTTCTTT,CASSLYVTGAIMNTEAFF
once,TRBD1,TRBJ2-7,TRBV5-8,TGTGCCAGCAGCCCGGGACAGGGGATCCCCTACTCGAGGCAGTACTTC,CASSPGQGIPYSRQYF
-,TRBD1,TRBJ2-7,TRBV10-3,TGTGCCATCAGTGGAACCGGGACAGGGTCGTACGAGCAGTACTTC,CAISGTGTGSYEQYF
once,TRBD2,TRBJ2-7,TRBV18,TGTGCCAGCTCCCCCGGGAGCGGGAGGTCCTACGAGCAGTACTTC,CASSPGSGRSYEQYF
-,-,TRBJ2-3,TRBV18,TGTGCCAGCTCACCACCTCAGCCCCGGGGCACAGATACGCAGTATTTT,CASSPPQPRGTDTQYF
-,TRBD1,TRBJ1-2,TRBV27,TGTGCCAGCAGTCCGGACAGGGTTTTCTATGGCTACACCTTC,CASSPDRVFYGYTF
-,-,TRBJ2-5,TRBV20-1,TGCAGTGCTAGAGATATCCAGACCCAGTACTTC,CSARDIQTQYF
-,-,TRBJ1-1,TRBV5-1,TGCGCCAGCAGCTTGGCGGTTGCGCAGGGCCATATCGAAGCTTTCTTT,CASSLAVAQGHIEAFF
-,-,TRBJ2-1,TRBV10-3,TGTGCCATCAGTGACAGGGGTTACGGCAATGAGCAGTTCTTC,CAISDRGYGNEQFF
-,-,TRBJ2-2,TRBV25-1,TGTGCCAGCAGTGATTTGAGGAGGGAGCTGTTTTTT,CASSDLRRELFF
-,-,TRBJ2-5,TRBV5-1,TGCGCCAGCACAGTCGGACGGTACCAAGAGACCCAGTACTTC,CASTVGRYQETQYF
-,TRBD1,TRBJ1-2,TRBV28,TGTGCCAGCAGTTTAGGGACAGGACCACTATCAGGCTACACCTTC,CASSLGTGPLSGYTF
-,TRBD1,TRBJ2-1,TRBV15,TGTGCCACCAGCAGGGACAGGGGGCTCTTATTCTTC,CATSRDRGLLFF
-,TRBD1,TRBJ2-3,TRBV29-1,TGCAGCGTTTTACAGGGGGTCAGCACAGATACGCAGTATTTT,CSVLQGVSTDTQYF
once,TRBD2,TRBJ2-1,TRBV6-4,TGTGCCAGCAGTGAACAACCTAGCGGGATTGGAAATGAGCAGTTCTTC,CASSEQPSGIGNEQFF
-,-,TRBJ2-5,TRBV5-6,TGTGCCAGCAGCTTCTTGTCGGGTGGGGAGACCCAGTACTTC,CASSFLSGGETQYF
-,-,TRBJ1-5,TRBV28,TGTGCCAGCTGTTCCAATCAGCCCCAGCATTTT,CASCSNQPQHF
-,TRBD2,TRBJ2-5,TRBV27,TGTGCCAGCGGGGGGGACGGGAAGACCCAGTACTTC,CASGGDGKTQYF
-,TRBD2,TRBJ2-5,TRBV7-6,TGTGCCAGCAGCTTAGGGCCTTCGCCGGGAGGGCCGCAGACCCAGTACTTC,CASSLGPSPGGPQTQYF
-,TRBD2,TRBJ2-5,TRBV18,TGTGCCAGCTCAAAACCTAGCGGGTCGGTCCAGGAGACCCAGTACTTC,CASSKPSGSVQETQYF
-,-,TRBJ1-2,TRBV11-2,TGTGCCAGCAGCTCACAGGGCGTTAACTATGGCTACACCTTC,CASSSQGVNYGYTF
-,-,TRBJ2-1,TRBV19,TGTGCCAGTAGTATACAGGGGAGGGATGAGCAGTTCTTC,CASSIQGRDEQFF
-,TRBD1,TRBJ2-4,TRBV19,TGTGCCAGTAGTATAGATGGGGTCGCAGGGGGAGTGACGGTAGCCAAAAACATTCAGTACTTC,CASSIDGVAGGVTVAKNIQYF
-,-,TRBJ2-7,TRBV18,TGTGCCAGCTCACCGGAGGCCTACTCCTACGAGCAGTACTTC,CASSPEAYSYEQYF
-,-,TRBJ2-1,TRBV28,TGTGCCAGCAGTCCCGGACTACCCTACAATGAGCAGTTCTTC,CASSPGLPYNEQFF
-,-,TRBJ2-2,TRBV6-5,TGTGCCAGCAGGCCCCTAAGCCTCACCGGGGAGCTGTTTTTT,CASRPLSLTGELFF
-,TRBD1,TRBJ2-7,TRBV6-6,TGTGCCAGCAGGCCGACAGGGATCACCTACGAGCAGTACTTC,CASRPTGITYEQYF
-,-,TRBJ2-1,TRBV7-9,TGTGCCAGCAGCTTAAGGACCCAACCCTCCAATGAGCAGTTCTTC,CASSLRTQPSNEQFF
-,TRBD1,TRBJ2-2,TRBV7-3,TGTGCCAGCAGCTTCGACAGGGTGGCCGGGGAGCTGTTTTTT,CASSFDRVAGELFF
-,-,TRBJ2-2,TRBV7-9,TGTGCCAGCAGCTTAGGGGACGGCACCGGGGAGCTGTTTTTT,CASSLGDGTGELFF
-,TRBD1,TRBJ2-7,TRBV28,TGTGCCACTGGGACAGGAAGCTCCTACGAGCAGTACTTC,CATGTGSSYEQYF
-,-,TRBJ1-3,TRBV29-1,TGCAGCGTATACAGGATCTCGGGCTCTGGAAACACCATATATTTT,CSVYRISGSGNTIYF
-,-,TRBJ1-4,TRBV18,TGTGCCAGCTCACCAGCCTGGGAACTAAATGAAAAACTGTTTTTT,CASSPAWELNEKLFF
-,TRBD1,TRBJ2-3,TRBV19,TGTGCCAGTAGTATTTGGACAGAAGTACAGGGGGCAGATACGCAGTATTTT,CASSIWTEVQGADTQYF
once,TRBD1,TRBJ2-7,TRBV19,TGTGCCAGCAAACCGGGACAGGGGACCTACGAGCAGTACTTC,CASKPGQGTYEQYF
once,TRBD2,TRBJ2-5,TRBV9,TGTGCCAGCAGCCCAAGACTAGCCGATAAAGTGGAGACCCAGTACTTC,CASSPRLADKVETQYF
-,-,TRBJ2-7,TRBV5-6,TGTGCCAGCTCCCGTAGCGAGCAGTACTTC,CASSRSEQYF
-,TRBD2,TRBJ2-7,TRBV4-2,TGTGCCAGCAGCTCGGGAGGGGCCCCCTACGAGCAGTACTTC,CASSSGGAPYEQYF
-,TRBD1,TRBJ1-4,TRBV6-5,TGTGCCAGCAGTTTACTGGGACAGGGTAATGAAAAACTGTTTTTT,CASSLLGQGNEKLFF
-,TRBD1,TRBJ1-5,TRBV11-2,TGTGCCAGCAGCCAGGACAGGGGAGTCAATCAGCCCCAGCATTTT,CASSQDRGVNQPQHF
-,-,TRBJ1-5,TRBV6-6,TGTGCCAGCACCGGGACCTCAGGACAGCCCCAGCATTTT,CASTGTSGQPQHF
-,-,TRBJ1-1,TRBV6-6,TGTGCCAGCAGTTACTCTCCACAGAACACTGAAGCTTTCTTT,CASSYSPQNTEAFF
-,TRBD1,TRBJ2-7,TRBV5-1,TGCGCCAGCAGCTTGGCCCTTGCGGGACAGGGCTACGAGCAGTACTTC,CASSLALAGQGYEQYF
-,-,TRBJ2-3,TRBV6-5,TGTGCCAGCAGTTACAGGGACTTATACACAGATACGCAGTATTTT,CASSYRDLYTDTQYF
-,-,TRBJ2-7,TRBV6-5,TGTGCCAGCAGTTACGGCAAATACGAGCAGTACTTC,CASSYGKYEQYF
-,TRBD2,TRBJ2-1,TRBV9,TGTGCCAGCAGCACCGACATCCGACTAGCGGGACCTAGCTCCTACAATGAGCAGTTCTTC,CASSTDIRLAGPSSYNEQFF
-,-,TRBJ2-1,TRBV7-8,TGTGCCAGCAGCTTAGTCTCTGGGGTCGGCAATGAGCAGTTCTTC,CASSLVSGVGNEQFF
-,-,TRBJ2-7,TRBV30,TGTGCCTGGAGTGGTAGGGGGGCCTTCTACGAGCAGTACTTC,CAWSGRGAFYEQYF
-,-,TRBJ1-2,TRBV4-1,TGCGCCAGCAGCCAAGATGGTGCAGCTACTAACTATGGCTACACCTTC,CASSQDGAATNYGYTF
-,-,TRBJ1-1,TRBV6-6,TGTGCCAGCATCCCGGCCAGCCTTGGGGCTGAAGCTTTCTTT,CASIPASLGAEAFF
-,-,TRBJ1-5,TRBV7-2,TGTGCCAGCAGCTTAGTTAGGAGCAATCAGCCCCAGCATTTT,CASSLVRSNQPQHF
-,TRBD1,TRBJ1-5,TRBV30,TGTGCCTGGGGAAGGACAGGGGGTCTTCAGCGACAGCCCCAGCATTTT,CAWGRTGGLQRQPQHF
-,-,TRBJ2-2,TRBV6-1,TGTGCCAGCAGTCCCAGAGGGACCGGGGAGCTGTTTTTT,CASSPRGTGELFF
-,-,TRBJ1-4,TRBV6-6,TGTGCCAGCACTCAGCAGGGGAAGGATGAAAAACTGTTTTTT,CASTQQGKDEKLFF
-,TRBD2,TRBJ2-5,TRBV6-1,TGTGCCAGCAGTGACCTGGATAGCGGGAGCAGAGAGACCCAGTACTTC,CASSDLDSGSRETQYF
-,TRBD1,TRBJ1-5,TRBV19,TGTGCCAGTAGTATTTCAGCAGGGGGCGTTCAGCCCCAGCATTTT,CASSISAGGVQPQHF
-,-,TRBJ2-1,TRBV7-2,TGTGCCAGCAGCCCCAGCAGGAGTGAGCAGTTCTTC,CASSPSRSEQFF
-,TRBD1,TRBJ2-3,TRBV6-1,TGTGCCAGCAGTGGGGGACAGGGATTGTTGGATACGCAGTATTTT,CASSGGQGLLDTQYF
-,TRBD2,TRBJ2-3,TRBV9,TGTGCCAGCAGCGTAGTGGGAGGGACTAGCACAGATACGCAGTATTTT,CASSVVGGTSTDTQYF